These 7 T cell receptor beta chains share one sample of origin, sequenced in a study of T cell repertoires in ileal Crohn's disease. The protocol was immunoSEQ multiplex PCR, while the TCRdb copy is restricted to in-frame clones and leaves out a portion. Found here are under 3,500 clones, around 75% of them singletons; the top ten hold approximately 7.1%. As to time point: inflamed ileum from the surgical specimen. Sequencing was carried out using ileal tissue. These receptors all stem from an adult with Crohn's disease.

This clone has a handful of counts. The chain is built from TRBV5-4 and TRBJ2-7; 7 bases are shared with TRBD2. In germline, CDR1 is SGHNT, CDR2 YYREEE (reference sequence). With 1 base clipped from V and 2 bases from J, the junction kept 3 bases outside the gene matches. The CDR3 is 14 amino acids. CDR3 sequence: CASSLSRGAYEQYF. The CDR3 region has the DNA TGTGCCAGCAGCTTGAGTCGGGGGGCCTACGAGCAGTACTTC.

This sequence joins TRBV7-8 and TRBJ2-7, with D uncertain. CDR1 SGHVS and CDR2 FQNEAQ come from the germline V gene. Trimming cost V 1 base and J 3 bases, with 13 bases left between them. The length of the CDR3 is 15 residues. This CDR3 is CASSLELGSNYEQYF. CDR3 nucleotide sequence: TGTGCCAGCAGCTTAGAGCTAGGCTCCAACTACGAGCAGTACTTC.

The chain employs TRBV29-1 and TRBJ2-5, with TRBD2 matching 9 bases. CDR1 is SQVTM and CDR2 is ANQGSEA in the germline V gene. The V segment lost 7 bases and the J segment 5 bases; nucleotides outside the gene matches: 17. The CDR3 is 16 amino acids. The CDR3 sequence: CSATVGLAGRGETQYF. The CDR3 nucleotides are TGCAGCGCCACTGTGGGACTAGCCGGTCGGGGGGAGACCCAGTACTTC. Variable domain in full (rest from reference TRBV29-1 and TRBJ2-5): SAVISQKPSRDICQRGTSLTIQCQVDSQVTMMFWYRQQPGQSLTLIATANQGSEATYESGFVIDKFPISRPNLTFSTLTVSNMSPEDSSIYLCSATVGLAGRGETQYFGPGTRLLVL.

This rearrangement joins TRBV6-5 to TRBJ1-1; D uncertain. Per germline, CDR1 MNHEY and CDR2 SVGAGI. The ends were cut back, 7 bases at V and 1 base at J, with 16 bases in the middle. The CDR3 has 15 residues. In nucleotides, the CDR3 is TGTGCCAGCACCCAACGAATCCAGCCGAACACTGAAGCTTTCTTT. Translation gives CASTQRIQPNTEAFF.

There are a few counts of this clone. The rearrangement joins TRBV28 to TRBJ2-2, with D perhaps TRBD1 (5 bases). Trimming removed 8 bases at V and 2 bases at J, with 15 bases between. The CDR3 totals 15 residues. CDR1 is MDHEN and CDR2 is SYDVKM in the germline V gene. In nucleotides, the CDR3 is TGTGCCAGCGGCCCTTGGACACCCAACACCGGGGAGCTGTTTTTT. Its protein product is CASGPWTPNTGELFF.

V usage is TRBV30 and J usage is TRBJ2-1, with D unresolved. The V and J ends lost 5 bases and 8 bases respectively, with 13 bases between them. The CDR3 is 12 amino acids. From germline, CDR1 is GTSNPN and CDR2 SVGIG (reference sequence). CDR3 protein: CAWGLGLHEQFF. DNA of the CDR3: TGTGCCTGGGGCCTCGGGCTCCATGAGCAGTTCTTC.

The rearrangement joins TRBV2 to TRBJ2-3; D call uncertain. The V and J ends lost 2 bases and 8 bases respectively, with 8 bases between them. Per germline, CDR1 SNHLY and CDR2 FYNNEI. The CDR3 length is 12 residues. The CDR3 protein is CASSELGLTQYF. CDR3 in DNA: TGTGCCAGCAGTGAACTCGGGCTTACGCAGTATTTT.